Below are 25 T cell receptor beta chains sequenced from a single sample in a study of blood T cell repertoires in COVID-19. Profiling relied on immunoSEQ multiplex PCR, and the TCRdb table lists in-frame clones only, not all of them. Here the sample spans more than 200,000 clones, around 92% being singletons. The specimen sequenced was PBMCs or T cells enriched from blood (not recorded which). These receptors were obtained from a woman aged 25-40 years with acute COVID-19.

The V call is TRBV15, the J call TRBJ1-1; 8 positions agree with TRBD1. Germline-derived CDR1 and CDR2 are LNHNV and YYDKDF (reference sequence). Losses at the gene ends were 3 bases for V and 8 bases for J; bases not matched to a gene: 14. The length of the CDR3 is 16 residues. CDR3 residues: CATSRGPDREGAEAFF. As DNA, the CDR3 is TGTGCCACCAGCAGGGGGCCGGACAGGGAGGGGGCCGAAGCTTTCTTT.

The gene calls are TRBV3-1 (or the pseudogene TRBV3-2) and TRBJ1-4, with a tentative D call TRBD1 (6 bases). CDR1 and CDR2 (germline): LGHDT, YNNKEL (reference sequence). The CDR3 runs to 18 residues. Trimming removed 1 base at V and 6 bases at J, with 21 bases between. The CDR3 nucleotides are TGTGCCAGCAGCCAAGCGGGACCTCTACAGGGAGCGGATGAAAAACTGTTTTTT. Amino acids: CASSQAGPLQGADEKLFF.

This clone came up once. The V gene is TRBV28, the J gene TRBJ1-1, with 8 bases that match TRBD1. Germline assignment: CDR1 MDHEN and CDR2 SYDVKM. Unmatched junction bases numbered 3, after V lost 5 bases and J lost 4 bases. CDR3 length: 13 residues. CDR3 in amino acids: CASSRTGGTEAFF. CDR3 DNA sequence: TGTGCCAGCAGTCGCACAGGGGGCACTGAAGCTTTCTTT.

This chain's CDR3 is CAWSMEGAGNSPLHF. The CDR3, as DNA: TGTGCCTGGAGTATGGAGGGTGCGGGTAATTCACCCCTCCACTTT. This chain connects TRBV30 to TRBJ1-6; no reliable D call. This CDR3 is 15 amino acids long. The V end lost 2 bases, the J end lost 6 bases, and 14 bases lay between the germline ends. Germline V gene data show CDR1 as GTSNPN and CDR2 as SVGIG (reference sequence). The entire variable domain, with the rest obtained from reference TRBV30 and TRBJ1-6, is as follows: SQTIHQWPATLVQPVGSPLSLECTVEGTSNPNLYWYRQAAGRGLQLLFYSVGIGQISSEVPQNLSASRPQDRQFILSSKKLLLSDSGFYLCAWSMEGAGNSPLHFGNGTRLTVT.

This clone was picked up one time. The rearrangement uses TRBV9 and TRBJ1-1, with D uncertain. The CDR3 extends over 14 amino acids. Germline CDR1 and CDR2: SGDLS and YYNGEE. V dropped 2 bases and J dropped 4 bases, with 12 bases sitting between them. CDR3 nucleotides: TGTGCCAGCAGCGTGTCGCTCGGGTTCACTGAAGCTTTCTTT. Translation gives CASSVSLGFTEAFF.

The chain joins TRBV9 to TRBJ1-3, with a possible D match to TRBD1 (5 bases). CDR3 length: 17 residues. Per the germline V gene, CDR1 is SGDLS and CDR2 is YYNGEE. V lost 4 bases and J lost 0, with 17 bases in between. The CDR3 region has the DNA TGTGCCAGCAGCTCGTCCCGGGACTTCTACTCTGGAAACACCATATATTTT. It encodes CASSSSRDFYSGNTIYF.

V gene TRBV16 combines with J gene TRBJ1-6, with D uncertain. Trimming removed 1 base at V and 5 bases at J, with 9 bases between. This CDR3 is built from 15 residues. Germline lookup yields CDR1 KGHSY and CDR2 FQNENV. CDR3: CASSQFGQDNSPLHF. The DNA for the CDR3 is TGTGCCAGCAGCCAATTTGGGCAGGATAATTCACCCCTCCACTTT.

The rearrangement joins TRBV7-9 to TRBJ2-7, with a possible D match to TRBD1 (6 bases). Germline values: CDR1 SEHNR, CDR2 FQNEAQ (reference sequence). This CDR3 contains 16 residues. Trimming stripped 1 base from V and 2 bases from J, with 15 bases between. The CDR3 sequence is CASSLVGATVPYEQYF. CDR3 sequence (DNA): TGTGCCAGCAGCTTAGTGGGGGCGACAGTTCCCTACGAGCAGTACTTC.

The chain links TRBV29-1 to TRBJ2-1, with D hard to call. The V end was cut by 4 bases, the J end by 0 bases, with 13 bases between. This CDR3 has 15 amino acids. CDR1 and CDR2 from the germline V gene are SQVTM and ANQGSEA. CDR3: CSVGFSTHSYNEQFF. The CDR3 DNA reads TGCAGCGTTGGGTTTTCGACTCACTCCTACAATGAGCAGTTCTTC.

The rearrangement joins TRBV10-3 to TRBJ1-6, with unresolved D. V lost 9 bases and J 8 bases, leaving 11 bases between the germline ends. The length of the CDR3 is 12 residues. The V gene's germline CDR1 is ENHRY and CDR2 SYGVKD. The CDR3 DNA follows: TGTGCCATAACGGACTCCTATTCACCCCTCCACTTT. Translation gives CAITDSYSPLHF.

The chain uses TRBV19 and TRBJ1-2; D perhaps matches TRBD1 (6 bases). CDR1 is LNHDA and CDR2 is SQIVND in the germline V gene (reference sequence). V lost 5 bases to trimming and J lost 4 bases, with 17 bases between them. The CDR3 length is 15 residues. The CDR3 is CASSFDRTDGYGYTF. The CDR3 DNA is TGTGCCAGTAGTTTCGACAGGACCGACGGCTATGGCTACACCTTC.

The J gene is TRBJ1-1, the V gene TRBV30, with D perhaps matching TRBD1 (5 bases). Trimming left V 2 bases short and J 2 bases short, with 9 bases between. The CDR3 extends over 13 amino acids. Germline V lookup: CDR1 GTSNPN, CDR2 SVGIG (reference sequence). The CDR3 region is CAWSQGSNTEAFF. CDR3 nucleotides: TGTGCCTGGAGTCAGGGTAGTAACACTGAAGCTTTCTTT.

The chain combines TRBV27 with TRBJ2-7; TRBD1 might be the D (6 bases). From germline, CDR1 is MNHEY and CDR2 SMNVEV (reference sequence). This CDR3 region has 15 residues. Trimming cost V 1 base and J 1 base, with 11 bases left between them. CDR3 in DNA: TGTGCCAGCAGTTTATTTTGGGACACATCCTACGAGCAGTACTTC. This sequence encodes CASSLFWDTSYEQYF.

This sequence joins TRBV12-3 or TRBV12-4 and TRBJ1-1, with TRBD1 identical over 8 bases. This CDR3 comprises 13 residues. V was clipped by 5 bases and J by 14 bases; unmatched bases: 13. Here the CDR3 DNA reads TGTGCCAGCAGTGACCTTCCGACAGGGGAGGTGTTCTTT. It codes for CASSDLPTGEVFF.

The chain joins TRBV30 to TRBJ1-3; D gene unclear. The CDR3 has 14 amino acids. Deletions cut 4 bases from V and 0 bases from J, with 10 bases between. CDR1 GTSNPN and CDR2 SVGIG come from the germline V gene (reference sequence). The CDR3 DNA sequence: TGTGCCTGGACCCGACACGGCTCTGGAAACACCATATATTTT. Protein product: CAWTRHGSGNTIYF.

This clone was counted once. The chain is built from TRBV11-3 and TRBJ2-1; TRBD2 agrees at 8 bases. Germline-derived CDR1 and CDR2 are SGHNT and YENEEA. The CDR3 is 13 residues long. After removal of 5 bases from V and 8 bases from J, the junction contained 5 bases not matched to a gene. For the CDR3, the DNA is TGTGCCAGCAGCACTCGGGGGGGTGATGAGCAGTTCTTC. Protein: CASSTRGGDEQFF.

The genes are TRBV28 and TRBJ2-6; 12 bases fit TRBD1. CDR1 is MDHEN and CDR2 is SYDVKM in the germline V gene. The V and J ends lost 6 bases and 3 bases, in that order; junction bases with no gene match: 15. This CDR3 has 20 residues. This CDR3 reads CASSFNRDRGRRYGANVLTF. CDR3 nucleotide sequence: TGTGCCAGCAGCTTTAACCGGGACAGGGGGCGCAGGTATGGGGCCAACGTCCTGACTTTC.

The chain links TRBV2 to TRBJ1-3, with 8 bases lining up with TRBD1. The CDR3 covers 14 residues. Looked up from germline, CDR1 is SNHLY and CDR2 is FYNNEI. V shed 6 bases, J shed 0 bases, and the junction held 1 base outside the gene matches. CDR3 DNA sequence: TGTGCCAGCAGGACAGGGGACTCTGGAAACACCATATATTTT. Amino acids: CASRTGDSGNTIYF.

V is TRBV5-1 and J is TRBJ2-5; possibly TRBD1 for D (5 bases). This CDR3 is 15 amino acids long. CDR1 is SGHRS, CDR2 YFSETQ, per germline. The V end was cut by 2 bases, the J end by 4 bases, with 15 bases between. CDR3 sequence reads: CASSFGRVSGETQYF. The CDR3 DNA reads TGCGCCAGCAGCTTCGGCAGGGTATCGGGAGAGACCCAGTACTTC.

V is TRBV2 and J is TRBJ2-1; the match to TRBD1 covers 10 bases. V gave up 7 bases and J gave up 4 bases; unmatched junction bases: 10. CDR1 SNHLY and CDR2 FYNNEI come from the germline V gene. The CDR3 covers 16 residues. For the CDR3, the DNA is TGTGCCAGCACCGGACCGGGACAGGGGCGTTACAATGAGCAGTTCTTC. This sequence encodes CASTGPGQGRYNEQFF.

Remarks on this clone: A read error may produce the germline difference seen at one junction end. The chain has TRBV6-5 and TRBJ1-5; D call uncertain. The CDR3 covers 10 residues. Germline CDR1 and CDR2: MNHEY and SVGAGI. CDR3: CASRNHPQHF. The CDR3 DNA sequence: TGTGCCAGCAGAAATCATCCCCAGCATTTT.

The rearrangement links TRBV7-7 to TRBJ2-5, with TRBD1 matching 7 bases. Germline CDR1 reads SSHAT; CDR2 reads FNYEAQ (reference sequence). This CDR3 contains 15 residues. J lost 2 bases, V lost 4 bases, and 7 bases had no gene match. The CDR3 DNA reads as TGTGCCAGCAGCTCCATCAGGGGGTTACAAGAGACCCAGTACTTC. Translated: CASSSIRGLQETQYF.

The CDR3 bases are TGTGCCAGCTCACCCGGTATAGACTCTAACTATGGCTACACCTTC. Translated, it gives CASSPGIDSNYGYTF. J is TRBJ1-2 and V is TRBV18, with D hard to call. CDR1 and CDR2 (germline): KGHSH, LQKENI. CDR3 size: 15 residues. V lost 3 bases and J lost 0, with 11 bases in between.

The chain carries TRBV5-5 and TRBJ1-4, with 7 bases identical to TRBD1. This CDR3 spans 14 amino acids. V dropped 4 bases and J dropped 5; count of bases not matched to a gene: 5. Germline V gene lookup returns CDR1 SGHKS and CDR2 YYEKEE (reference sequence). The CDR3 coding sequence is TGTGCCAGCAGCCCCGGGACAGAGAATGAAAAACTGTTTTTT. Residues: CASSPGTENEKLFF.

The chain has TRBV5-1 and TRBJ2-2, with a weak D call TRBD2 (7 bases). This CDR3 has 15 residues. The V gene's germline CDR1 is SGHRS and CDR2 YFSETQ. Trimming left V 4 bases short and J 0 bases short, with 10 bases between. The CDR3 DNA reads as TGCGCCAGCAGCATCGGGGGGCCGAACACCGGGGAGCTGTTTTTT. This encodes CASSIGGPNTGELFF.